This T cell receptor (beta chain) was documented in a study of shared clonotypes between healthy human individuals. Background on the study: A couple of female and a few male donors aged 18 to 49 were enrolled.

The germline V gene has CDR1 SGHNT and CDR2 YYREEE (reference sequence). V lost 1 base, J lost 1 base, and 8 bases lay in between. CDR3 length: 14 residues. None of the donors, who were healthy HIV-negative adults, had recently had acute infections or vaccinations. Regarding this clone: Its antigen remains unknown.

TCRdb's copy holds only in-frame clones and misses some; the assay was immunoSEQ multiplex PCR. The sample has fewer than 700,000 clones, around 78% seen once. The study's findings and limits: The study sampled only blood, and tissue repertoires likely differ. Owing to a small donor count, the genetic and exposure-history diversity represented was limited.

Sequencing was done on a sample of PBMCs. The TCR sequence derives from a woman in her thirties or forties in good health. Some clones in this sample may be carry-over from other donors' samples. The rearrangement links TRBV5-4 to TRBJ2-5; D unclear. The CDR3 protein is CASSLFDSQETQYF. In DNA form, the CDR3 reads TGTGCCAGCAGCTTGTTCGACTCCCAAGAGACCCAGTACTTC. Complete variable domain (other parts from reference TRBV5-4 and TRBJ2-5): ETGVTQSPTHLIKTRGQQVTLRCSSQSGHNTVSWYQQALGQGPQFIFQYYREEENGRGNFPPRFSGLQFPNYSSELNVNALELDDSALYLCASSLFDSQETQYFGPGTRLLVL.